This is a list of T cell receptor beta chains from one sample in a study of response to subunit inactivated influenza vaccine. MiXCR was run by TCRdb on the RT-PCR reads, yielding one entry per CDR3 protein. The table has fewer than 800,000 distinct CDR3 sequences, 15% to 19% seen once; the top ten hold about 9.9%. This specimen was PBMCs from blood, taken 11 to 12 days after vaccination. These receptors were collected from a man in his fifties who received an inactivated influenza vaccine. CDR3s include the opening cysteine and the closing phenylalanine or tryptophan. Each record gives: V gene, J gene, clone size, CDR3 protein. Clone size appears in some rows only: once, few, many, or a class for an expanded clone.

v_call: TRBV18; j_call: TRBJ2-5; clone_size: many; cdr3_aa: CASSRGLQETQYF
v_call: TRBV11-2; j_call: TRBJ2-4; clone_size: few; cdr3_aa: CASSSTWNRENIQYF
v_call: TRBV20-1; j_call: TRBJ2-4; clone_size: many; cdr3_aa: CSARDQGPSGGTKNIQYF
v_call: TRBV10-3; j_call: TRBJ2-3; clone_size: few; cdr3_aa: CAISSQETDTQYF
v_call: TRBV5-1; j_call: TRBJ1-2; clone_size: many; cdr3_aa: CASSLDSSYGYTF
v_call: TRBV7-2; j_call: TRBJ1-2; clone_size: few; cdr3_aa: CASSPWTGGGLYGYTF
v_call: TRBV23-1; j_call: TRBJ2-3; clone_size: few; cdr3_aa: CASSIQGAATDTQYF
v_call: TRBV5-1; j_call: TRBJ1-1; clone_size: .; cdr3_aa: CASSLRHPNTEAFF
v_call: TRBV5-1; j_call: TRBJ1-1; clone_size: few; cdr3_aa: CASRRTGVTEAFF
v_call: TRBV20-1; j_call: TRBJ1-2; clone_size: .; cdr3_aa: CSALPSTGFGYGYTF
v_call: TRBV18; j_call: TRBJ1-6; clone_size: .; cdr3_aa: CASSFGPGNNSPLHF
v_call: TRBV20-1; j_call: TRBJ1-1; clone_size: few; cdr3_aa: CSASRSLNTEAFF
v_call: TRBV20-1; j_call: TRBJ1-6; clone_size: .; cdr3_aa: CSARAHHPNSPLHF
v_call: TRBV18; j_call: TRBJ2-1; clone_size: .; cdr3_aa: CASSPGTGEFEQFF
v_call: TRBV29-1; j_call: TRBJ2-1; clone_size: many; cdr3_aa: CSVARTGVNEQFF
v_call: TRBV28; j_call: TRBJ2-3; clone_size: few; cdr3_aa: CASSEGSADTQYF